This T cell receptor beta chain is from a study of shared clonotypes between healthy human individuals. As for the study in general: Three plates each covered CD4 naive and memory; CD8 naive two, CD8 memory one.

Per sorted-subset replicate PCR, input was around 200 ng DNA, representing roughly 28,000 T cell genomes. Some clones are missing from TCRdb's copy, which holds only in-frame ones; the method was immunoSEQ multiplex PCR. The profile shows about 2 million clones, about 95% of them singletons. The naive CD8 subset, CD45RO-negative cells positively selected for CCR7, excluded terminally differentiated effector memory CD45RA+ cells. V was clipped by 1 base and J by 1 base; unmatched bases: 1. Looked up from germline, CDR1 is SGHVS and CDR2 is FQNEAQ. This CDR3 contains 16 residues. The sequencing input was naive CD8+ T cells sorted from blood. This chain links TRBV7-8 with TRBJ2-6; TRBD2 aligns across 7 bases. This clonotype was sampled from a man in his late teens or twenties in good health. CDR3 DNA: TGTGCCAGCAGCTTAGTCGGGGGGTCTGGGGCCAACGTCCTGACTTTC. This gives the protein CASSLVGGSGANVLTF.